This TCR beta chain appears in the sequencing data of a study of human T cells and chemical hapten exposure. Overall study context: Minor volume differences among pooled libraries chiefly drove per-sample TCR yield variation. The study's findings and limits: The study found that DPC sensitization did not change TCRs above 1 in 1000 frequency.

The length of the CDR3 is 14 residues. Germline trimming cut 8 bases from V and 3 bases from J; bases unmatched to any gene: 4. CDR1 is MNHNS, CDR2 SASEGT, per germline. This clonotype was counted many times. The target antigen is unknown. For the library, individual cDNA molecules each received unique molecular identifiers. Using its own MiXCR run on the RACE reads, TCRdb lists one record per CDR3 protein. The repertoire holds approximately 320,000 distinct CDR3 sequences, around 5% seen once, with about 8.7% in the top ten. Noted time point: pre-sensitization, week 0. Described treatment: therapeutic diphenylcyclopropenone sensitization with weekly scalp DPC. Alopecia patients, 18 to 70 years old and DPC-suitable, served as donors.

The chain carries TRBV6-1 and TRBJ1-6, with 7 bases that match TRBD1. The source was whole blood, collected in connection with sensitization to the hapten diphenylcyclopropenone (DPC). This receptor was identified in a woman between 18 and 29 years old with alopecia areata. Some clones in this sample may be carry-over from other donors' samples. CDR3 amino acids: CASDRDSYNSPLHF. For the CDR3, the DNA is TGTGCCAGCGACAGGGACAGCTATAATTCACCCCTCCACTTT.